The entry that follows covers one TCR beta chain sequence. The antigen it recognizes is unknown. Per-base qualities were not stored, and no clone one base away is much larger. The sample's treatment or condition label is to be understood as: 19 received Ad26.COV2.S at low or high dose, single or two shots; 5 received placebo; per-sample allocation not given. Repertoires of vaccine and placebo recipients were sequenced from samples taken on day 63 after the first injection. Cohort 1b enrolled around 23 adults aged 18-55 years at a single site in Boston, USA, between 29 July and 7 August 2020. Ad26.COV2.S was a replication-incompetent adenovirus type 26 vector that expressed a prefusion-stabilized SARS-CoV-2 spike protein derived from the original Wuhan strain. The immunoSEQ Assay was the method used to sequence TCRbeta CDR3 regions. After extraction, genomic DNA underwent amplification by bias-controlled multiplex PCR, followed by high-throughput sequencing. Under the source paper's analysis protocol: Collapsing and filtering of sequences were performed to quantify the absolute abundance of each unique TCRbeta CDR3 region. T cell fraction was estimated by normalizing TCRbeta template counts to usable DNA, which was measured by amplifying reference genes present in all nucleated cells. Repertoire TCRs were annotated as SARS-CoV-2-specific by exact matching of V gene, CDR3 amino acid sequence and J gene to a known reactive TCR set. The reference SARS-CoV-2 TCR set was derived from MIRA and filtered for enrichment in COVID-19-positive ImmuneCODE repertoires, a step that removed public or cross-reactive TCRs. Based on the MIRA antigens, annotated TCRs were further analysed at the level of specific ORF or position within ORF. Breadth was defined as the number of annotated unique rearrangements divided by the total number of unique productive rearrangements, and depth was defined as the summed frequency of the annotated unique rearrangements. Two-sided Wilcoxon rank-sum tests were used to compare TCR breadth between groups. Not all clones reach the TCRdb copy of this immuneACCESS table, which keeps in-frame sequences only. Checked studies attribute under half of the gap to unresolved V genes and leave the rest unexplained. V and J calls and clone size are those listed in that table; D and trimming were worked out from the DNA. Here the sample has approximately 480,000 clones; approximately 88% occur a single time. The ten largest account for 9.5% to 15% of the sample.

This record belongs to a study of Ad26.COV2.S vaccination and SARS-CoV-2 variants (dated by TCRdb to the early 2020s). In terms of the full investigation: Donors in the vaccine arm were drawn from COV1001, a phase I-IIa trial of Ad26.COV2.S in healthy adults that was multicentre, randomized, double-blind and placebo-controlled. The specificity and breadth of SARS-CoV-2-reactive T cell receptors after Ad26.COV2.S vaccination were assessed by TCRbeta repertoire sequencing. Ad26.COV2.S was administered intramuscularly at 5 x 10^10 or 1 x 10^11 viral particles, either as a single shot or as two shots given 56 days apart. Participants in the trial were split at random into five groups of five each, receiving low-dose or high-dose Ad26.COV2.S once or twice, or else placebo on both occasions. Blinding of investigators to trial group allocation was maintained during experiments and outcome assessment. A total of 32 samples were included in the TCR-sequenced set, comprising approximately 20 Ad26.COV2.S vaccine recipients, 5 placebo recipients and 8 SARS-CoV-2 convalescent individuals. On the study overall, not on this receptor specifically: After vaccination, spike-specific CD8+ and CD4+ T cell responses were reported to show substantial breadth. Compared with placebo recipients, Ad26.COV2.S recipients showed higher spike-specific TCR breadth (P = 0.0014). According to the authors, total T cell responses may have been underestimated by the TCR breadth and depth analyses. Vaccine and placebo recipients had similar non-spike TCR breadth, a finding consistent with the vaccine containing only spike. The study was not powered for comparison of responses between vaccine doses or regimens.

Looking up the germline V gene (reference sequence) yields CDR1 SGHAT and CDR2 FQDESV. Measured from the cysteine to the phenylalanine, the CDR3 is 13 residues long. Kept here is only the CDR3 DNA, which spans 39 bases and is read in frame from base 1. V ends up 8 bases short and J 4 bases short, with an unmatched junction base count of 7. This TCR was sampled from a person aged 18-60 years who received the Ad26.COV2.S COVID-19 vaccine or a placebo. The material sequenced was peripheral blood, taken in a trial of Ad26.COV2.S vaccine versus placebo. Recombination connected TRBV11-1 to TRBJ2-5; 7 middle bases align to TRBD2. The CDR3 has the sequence CASGREGRETQYF. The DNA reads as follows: TGTGCCAGCGGGAGGGAGGGCCGAGAGACCCAGTACTTC.